The rows below give T cell receptor beta chains drawn from one sample of a study of blood T cell repertoires in COVID-19. Sequencing used immunoSEQ multiplex PCR; TCRdb keeps in-frame clones, though not all of them. This table has 150,000 to 200,000 clones, roughly 84% appearing once. The sequenced sample consisted of peripheral blood. The receptor source for this set is a woman aged 70-85 years with COVID-19, enrolled during active disease. The conserved cysteine and the conserved F or W are not part of the CDR3 here. The size entry is marked missing in some rows and otherwise reads once, few, many or a size class.

size: .; V: TRBV27; CDR3: ASSKGDRAYGYT
size: .; V: TRBV30; CDR3: AWRGTGGGTEAF
size: .; V: TRBV5-1; CDR3: ASSRSGQDTDTQY
size: .; V: TRBV18; CDR3: ASSRNRDNKRSYT
size: .; V: TRBV5-1; CDR3: ASSSDGGDNQPQH
size: .; V: TRBV10-3; CDR3: AISGRGGLEHGYT
size: .; V: TRBV6-5; CDR3: ASHEVSGNTIY
size: .; V: TRBV5-1; CDR3: ASSLTPGQSNGYT
size: once; V: TRBV5-1; CDR3: ASSSPSAGWGNYEQY
size: .; V: TRBV7-3; CDR3: ASSLGGAKNIQY